This TCR beta chain was identified during a study of cytotoxic CD8 clonotypes in ibrutinib-treated CLL (dated by TCRdb to about 2021). Background for the entire study: The cohort included around 15 treatment-naive and under 13 relapsed/refractory patients; some 18 were IGHV unmutated. Cryopreserved peripheral blood mononuclear cells were collected at three points: before therapy, at response, and at either sustained remission or disease progression. Of the approximately 87 people in the trial, 25 to 30 had longitudinal samples available. On average, each sample had about 250,000 productive templates and 100,000 or so productive rearrangements. Patients were still on ibrutinib when every remission and progressive disease sample was collected. Response samples were taken after a median of 12 months on treatment, ranging from about 6 to 40 months. Partial responses were observed in about 25 patients and complete responses in 2; after a median follow-up of about 69 months, remission was maintained in approximately 14 patients and progression was observed in about twelve.

Each clonotype received, on average, around 10x coverage in deep resolution sequencing performed on a MiSeq, where the target depth lay between 1 in 1 million and 1 in 200,000 T cells. The immunoSEQ hsTCRB Kit was used to generate TCR beta libraries. The paper's data handling went like this. ImmunoSEQ Data Assistant and ImmunoSEQ Analyzer were used for data analysis, and V, D and J genes were assigned according to IMGT definitions. Clonality, which ranges from 0 to 1, was calculated as one minus the normalized Shannon entropy of productive rearrangement frequencies. Only overrepresented clonotypes making up at least 0.05% of the repertoire of each patient were included in the public clonotype analysis. Around 14 repertoires from age-matched healthy donors, obtained from immuneACCESS, served as clonality controls. TCRdb retrieved this table from immuneACCESS and kept in-frame rearrangements only. Not all clones are present; in checked studies, unresolved V genes account for under half, and no reason is known for the remainder. That table supplies the V and J calls and clone size; D and trimming were determined from the DNA. Present in this sample are around 97,000 clones, roughly 80% of which were seen just once. Of the sample, about 34% falls within the top ten clones.

As to this clone: Its specific antigen is unknown. No quality values exist for individual bases; no much larger clone is one base distant.

Here is what the overall study found, with its caveats: Clonality increased at ibrutinib response, stayed stable in sustained remission, and fell back toward baseline at progression. Public clonotypes were rare and either shrank or stayed stable during treatment, and the rise in clonality at ibrutinib response reflected expansion of private clonotypes. At baseline, clonality was higher than in age-matched healthy donors and showed a strong correlation with circulating CD8+ T-cell counts. Sustained-remission and progressing patients did not have matched sampling times, and lymph node repertoires were not examined.

The time point label for this specimen denotes: 12 months on ibrutinib. For TCR beta library preparation, 1.5 to 2 micrograms of genomic DNA was extracted from cryopreserved PBMCs. High-throughput TCR beta sequencing was performed on longitudinal blood samples from CLL patients receiving ibrutinib monotherapy. The patients were enrolled in a single-center, open-label phase 2 trial of ibrutinib monotherapy. The receptor was derived from a human donor with chronic lymphocytic leukemia. Sequencing was performed on PBMCs, taken after 12 months of ibrutinib treatment.

The nucleotides are TGTGCCAGCATCGGGAGCTCCTACGAGCAGTACTTC. This yields the protein CASIGSSYEQYF. The rearrangement joined TRBV28 to TRBJ2-7; TRBD2 might be the D gene, on 6 matching bases. CDR1 MDHEN and CDR2 SYDVKM were looked up in the germline V gene. The CDR3, from cysteine to phenylalanine, totals 12 residues. CDR3 DNA is the only sequence kept; it has 36 bases, read in frame from the first base. Cut back by 7 bases and 0 bases, the V and J ends lie 7 bases apart.